These 19 T cell receptor beta chains originate from one sample sequenced in a study of Graves' ophthalmopathy and Graves' hyperthyroidism. Investigators amplified TCR beta CDR3 regions from RNA transcripts. First-round RT-PCR employed HTBI primers, with a second-round multiplex PCR after it. TCRdb used MiXCR to reprocess the multiplex PCR reads, holding one entry per CDR3 protein. The data contain around 400,000 distinct CDR3 sequences, under 25% of them singletons. Sequencing was done on a sample of peripheral blood. These receptor sequences come from a woman aged 18-30 years with stable Graves' hyperthyroidism.

At least ten counts were recorded for this clonotype. This chain links TRBV2 with TRBJ1-1; TRBD1 agrees at 7 bases. The CDR3 runs 15 residues. Germline CDR1 reads SNHLY; CDR2 reads FYNNEI. J lost 3 bases, V lost 6 bases, and 10 bases had no gene match. Here the CDR3 reads CASSAVQGPYTEAFF. The CDR3 DNA is TGTGCCAGCAGCGCCGTACAGGGGCCCTACACTGAAGCTTTCTTT.

There are many counts of this clonotype. The chain uses TRBV2 and TRBJ2-7; 7 nucleotides match TRBD1. V lost 2 bases to trimming and J lost 3 bases; unmatched junction nucleotides: 10. The CDR3 length is 16 residues. Germline CDR1 and CDR2: SNHLY and FYNNEI. This chain's CDR3 is CASSELLTGSFYEQYF. CDR3 DNA: TGTGCCAGCAGTGAATTGTTGACAGGGTCATTCTACGAGCAGTACTTC.

There are many counts of this clonotype. This rearrangement joins TRBV9 to TRBJ1-5; TRBD1 is a possible D gene (6 bases). Germline CDR1 and CDR2: SGDLS and YYNGEE. The germline V and J ends were trimmed by 1 base and 6 bases, with 17 bases remaining between them. The CDR3 is made up of 16 amino acids. The CDR3 region has the DNA TGTGCCAGCAGCGTAACGATGGCAGGGGAGGGTCAGCCCCAGCATTTT. It yields the protein CASSVTMAGEGQPQHF.

The CDR3 loop reads CASSQDNSGGTEQYF. In DNA form, the CDR3 reads TGTGCCAGCAGCCAAGATAATAGCGGGGGGACCGAGCAGTACTTC. The V and J genes are TRBV4-2 and TRBJ2-7, with 10 bases aligning to TRBD2. From germline, CDR1 is LGHNA and CDR2 YNFKEQ. The CDR3 contains 15 residues. The ends lost 0 bases at V and 6 bases at J; junction bases unmatched: 5.

A note on this clonotype: This may arise from a read error, as a much more abundant clone is one base away. The chain is built from TRBV5-1 and TRBJ2-5; 8 positions match TRBD1. CDR1 and CDR2 (germline): SGHRS, YFSETQ. The CDR3 sequence is 15 residues long. CDR3 loop: CASSQDRGGQETEYF. As DNA, the CDR3 is TGCGCCAGCAGCCAAGACAGGGGAGGTCAAGAGACCGAGTACTTC.

In this sample, this clonotype turned up many times. CDR3 coding DNA: TGTGCCGGGGCGGGTGTCTACGAGCAGTACTTC. Residues: CAGAGVYEQYF. The rearrangement joins TRBV10-3 to TRBJ2-7, with D tentatively TRBD1 or TRBD2 (5 bases each). Trimming cost V 11 bases and J 3 bases, with 11 bases left between them. The CDR3 is 11 amino acids. Germline CDR1 and CDR2: ENHRY and SYGVKD.

This clonotype was detected ten times or more. DNA of the CDR3: TGCAGTGCACGAGGAGGCGGACTCGGAGCCTACGAGCAGTACTTC. Translation: CSARGGGLGAYEQYF. This chain connects TRBV20-1 to TRBJ2-7; perhaps TRBD2 as D (5 bases). The V end was cut by 6 bases, the J end by 2 bases, with 20 bases between. Germline V gene sequence: CDR1 DFQATT, CDR2 SNEGSKA (reference sequence). The CDR3 has 15 amino acids.

This sequence joins TRBV10-3 and TRBJ1-1; the D is unclear. This CDR3 contains 13 residues. The V gene's germline CDR1 is ENHRY and CDR2 SYGVKD. The V end was cut by 6 bases, the J end by 2 bases, with 10 bases between. CDR3 in amino acids: CAIRAGINTEAFF. CDR3 bases: TGTGCCATCAGGGCCGGAATAAACACTGAAGCTTTCTTT.

This clonotype occurred many times. V gene TRBV7-3 combines with J gene TRBJ2-7; possibly TRBD2 for D (6 bases). The CDR3 is 13 amino acids. V was pared by 4 bases and J by 6 bases, with 13 bases between. Germline-derived CDR1 and CDR2 are SGHTA and FQGTGA. CDR3 DNA: TGTGCCAGCAGCTCAGAGTGGGGAGGCGAGCAGTACTTC. Protein sequence: CASSSEWGGEQYF.

This clonotype was detected many times. The CDR3 region has the DNA TGTGCCAGCAGTGAATCCGGAGGGTTCACTGAAGCTTTCTTT. Protein product: CASSESGGFTEAFF. The chain employs TRBV25-1 and TRBJ1-1; D not certain. This CDR3 region has 14 residues. Germline V lookup: CDR1 MGHDK, CDR2 SYGVNS. V was cut by 1 base and J by 4 bases, with 10 bases left in between.

This clonotype was seen repeatedly, ten times or more. This CDR3 reads CASSTYPGDEQYF. CDR3 coding DNA: TGCGCCAGCAGTACATACCCCGGGGACGAGCAGTACTTC. V gene TRBV10-1 combines with J gene TRBJ2-7; D is perhaps TRBD2 (5 bases). This CDR3 is built from 13 residues. From germline, CDR1 is WNHNN and CDR2 SYGVQD (reference sequence). The V and J ends lost 5 bases and 5 bases respectively, with 13 bases between them.

This clonotype was picked up many times. The chain combines TRBV20-1 with TRBJ2-2, with TRBD2 identical over 9 bases. The CDR3 is 17 residues long. Germline loops: CDR1 DFQATT, CDR2 SNEGSKA (reference sequence). V dropped 1 base and J dropped 5; count of bases not matched to a gene: 11. The CDR3 protein is CSARVFSGSYGTGELFF. DNA for the CDR3: TGCAGTGCTAGAGTCTTTAGCGGGAGTTACGGAACCGGGGAGCTGTTTTTT.

The chain links TRBV12-3 or TRBV12-4 to TRBJ1-6, with no clear D. The CDR3 has 14 residues. Trimming left V 3 bases short and J 7 bases short, with 10 bases between. The CDR3 DNA follows: TGTGCCAGCAGTTTGGTAGGGAGCAATTCACCCCTCCACTTT. Translating it yields CASSLVGSNSPLHF.

This clonotype was picked up many times. The chain has TRBV19 and TRBJ1-1, with a tentative D call TRBD1 (5 bases). V lost 1 base and J 0 bases, leaving 6 bases between the germline ends. CDR1 and CDR2 from the germline V gene are LNHDA and SQIVND (reference sequence). The CDR3 covers 14 residues. The CDR3 spells CASSIGRVNTEAFF. The CDR3 DNA is TGTGCCAGTAGTATAGGCAGGGTGAACACTGAAGCTTTCTTT.

The genes are TRBV10-3 and TRBJ2-5, with TRBD2 as a possible D gene (5 bases). The CDR3 runs 17 residues. Germline V gene lookup returns CDR1 ENHRY and CDR2 SYGVKD. Trimming left V 3 bases short and J 10 bases short, with 27 bases between. CDR3 DNA: TGTGCCATCAGTGAAGGCCAGACTCTTTTTGACGAGAGGGACCAGTACTTC. Protein product: CAISEGQTLFDERDQYF.

This clonotype was detected ten times or more. Compared with germline, one end of the junction differs, possibly owing to a read error. V gene TRBV27 combines with J gene TRBJ1-1, with D unclear. Germline V CDR1 and CDR2: MNHEY, SMNVEV (reference sequence). The length of the CDR3 is 13 residues. CDR3 residues: CASSLSFDLPCIF. The DNA of the CDR3 is TGTGCCAGCAGTTTGAGTTTCGACCTGCCTTGCATCTTT.

This clonotype was counted only a few times. This chain uses TRBV28 with TRBJ2-7, with TRBD2 matching over 11 bases. Germline V lookup: CDR1 MDHEN, CDR2 SYDVKM. There are 14 residues in the CDR3. The ends lost 5 bases at V and 3 bases at J; junction bases unmatched: 3. Here the CDR3 DNA reads TGTGCCAGCAGTAAACTAGCGGGAGACTACGAGCAGTACTTC. Residues: CASSKLAGDYEQYF.

This clonotype was observed at least ten times. Being one base from a much bigger clone, this may be a read error. This chain links TRBV7-8 with TRBJ2-4, with TRBD2 matching 7 bases. Germline V lookup: CDR1 SGHVS, CDR2 FQNEAQ. This CDR3 region has 15 residues. The CDR3, as DNA: TGTGCCAGCAGCTATGGGCGACTAGCCAAAAACATTAAGTACTTC. It codes for CASSYGRLAKNIKYF.

This clonotype was seen many times. J is TRBJ2-5 and V is TRBV6-4; 8 bases line up with TRBD1. Unmatched junction bases numbered 8, after V lost 7 bases and J lost 4 bases. In germline, CDR1 is MRHNA, CDR2 SNTAGT. The CDR3 sequence is 14 residues long. For the CDR3, the DNA is TGTGCCAGCACCGACAGGGGAAAGAGAGAGACCCAGTACTTC. Amino acids: CASTDRGKRETQYF.